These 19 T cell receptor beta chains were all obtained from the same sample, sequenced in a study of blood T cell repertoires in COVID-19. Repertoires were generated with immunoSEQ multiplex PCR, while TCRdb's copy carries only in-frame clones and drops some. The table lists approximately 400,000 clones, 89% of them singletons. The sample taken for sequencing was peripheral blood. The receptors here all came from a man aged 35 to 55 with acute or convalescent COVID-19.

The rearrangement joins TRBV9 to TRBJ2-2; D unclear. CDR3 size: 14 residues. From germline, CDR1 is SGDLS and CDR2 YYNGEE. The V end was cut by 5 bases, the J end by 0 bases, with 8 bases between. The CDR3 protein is CASSDTPNTGELFF. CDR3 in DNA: TGTGCCAGCAGTGATACACCGAACACCGGGGAGCTGTTTTTT.

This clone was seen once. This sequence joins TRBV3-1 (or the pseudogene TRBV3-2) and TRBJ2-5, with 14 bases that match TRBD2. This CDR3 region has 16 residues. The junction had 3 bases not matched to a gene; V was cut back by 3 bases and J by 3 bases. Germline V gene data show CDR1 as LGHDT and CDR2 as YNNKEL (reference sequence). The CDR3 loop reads CASSQRLAGGKETQYF. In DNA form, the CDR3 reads TGTGCCAGCAGCCAGCGACTAGCGGGAGGGAAAGAGACCCAGTACTTC.

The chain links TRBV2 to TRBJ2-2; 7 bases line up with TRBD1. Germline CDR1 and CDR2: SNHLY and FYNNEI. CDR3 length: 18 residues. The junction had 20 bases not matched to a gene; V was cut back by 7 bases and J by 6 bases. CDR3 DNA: TGTGCCAGCACCGGCCCCGGACAGGTCGGTGAGTTCGCCGGGGAGCTGTTTTTT. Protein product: CASTGPGQVGEFAGELFF. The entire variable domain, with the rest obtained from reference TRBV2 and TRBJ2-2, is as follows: EPEVTQTPSHQVTQMGQEVILRCVPISNHLYFYWYRQILGQKVEFLVSFYNNEISEKSEIFDDQFSVERPDGSNFTLKIRSTKLEDSAMYFCASTGPGQVGEFAGELFFGEGSRLTVL.

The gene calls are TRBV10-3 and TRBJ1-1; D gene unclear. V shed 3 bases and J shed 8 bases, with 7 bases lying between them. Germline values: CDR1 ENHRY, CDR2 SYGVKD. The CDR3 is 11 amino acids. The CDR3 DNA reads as TGTGCCATCAGTGAAGGAGAAGAAGCTTTCTTT. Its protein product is CAISEGEEAFF.

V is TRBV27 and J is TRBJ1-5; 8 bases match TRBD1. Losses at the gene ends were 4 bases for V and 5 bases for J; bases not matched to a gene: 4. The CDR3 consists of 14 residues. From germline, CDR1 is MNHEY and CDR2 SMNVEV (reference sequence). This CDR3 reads CASSSWTGHQPQHF. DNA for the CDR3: TGTGCCAGCAGTTCTTGGACAGGGCATCAGCCCCAGCATTTT.

CDR3 DNA: TGCGCCAGCAGCCAAAAAACCGGGACTAGCGGGACAGATACGCAGTATTTT. Protein: CASSQKTGTSGTDTQYF. The chain uses TRBV4-1 and TRBJ2-3; 12 bases are shared with TRBD2. This CDR3 has 17 amino acids. Germline V lookup: CDR1 MGHRA, CDR2 YSYEKL. With V trimmed by 2 bases and J by 3 bases, 6 bases remained unmatched.

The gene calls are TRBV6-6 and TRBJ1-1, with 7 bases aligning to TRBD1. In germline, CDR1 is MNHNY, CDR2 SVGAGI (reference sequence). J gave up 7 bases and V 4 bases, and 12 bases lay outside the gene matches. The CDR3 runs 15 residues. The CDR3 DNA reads TGTGCCAGCAGTTTCATGACAGGGTCCCGGGATGAAGCTTTCTTT. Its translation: CASSFMTGSRDEAFF.

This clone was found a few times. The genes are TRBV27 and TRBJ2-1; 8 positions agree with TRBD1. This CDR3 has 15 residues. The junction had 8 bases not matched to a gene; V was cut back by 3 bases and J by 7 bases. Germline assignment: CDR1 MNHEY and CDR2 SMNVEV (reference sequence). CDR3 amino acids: CASSLWQGAHNEQFF. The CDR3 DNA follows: TGTGCCAGCAGTTTGTGGCAGGGGGCACATAATGAGCAGTTCTTC.

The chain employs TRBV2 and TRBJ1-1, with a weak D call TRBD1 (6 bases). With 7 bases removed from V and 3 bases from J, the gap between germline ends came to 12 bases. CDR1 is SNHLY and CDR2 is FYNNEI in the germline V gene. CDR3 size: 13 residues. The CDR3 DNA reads TGTGCCAGCACTACAGGGTCTTACACTGAAGCTTTCTTT. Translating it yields CASTTGSYTEAFF.

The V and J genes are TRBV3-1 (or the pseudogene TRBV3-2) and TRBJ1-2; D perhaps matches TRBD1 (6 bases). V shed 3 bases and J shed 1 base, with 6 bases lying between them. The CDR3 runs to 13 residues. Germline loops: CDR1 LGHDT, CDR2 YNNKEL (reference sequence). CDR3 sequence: CASSQDSNYGYTF. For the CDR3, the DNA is TGTGCCAGCAGCCAGGACAGTAACTATGGCTACACCTTC.

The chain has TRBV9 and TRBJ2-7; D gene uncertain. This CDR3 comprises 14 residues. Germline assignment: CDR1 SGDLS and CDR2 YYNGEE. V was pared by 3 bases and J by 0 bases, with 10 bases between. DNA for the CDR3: TGTGCCAGCAGCGGCATCCCCAGCTCCTACGAGCAGTACTTC. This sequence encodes CASSGIPSSYEQYF.

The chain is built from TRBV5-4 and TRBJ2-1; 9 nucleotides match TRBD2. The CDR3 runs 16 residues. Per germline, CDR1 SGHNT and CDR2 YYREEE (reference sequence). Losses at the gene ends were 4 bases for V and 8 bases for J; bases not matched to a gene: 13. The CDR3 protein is CASSASGGGASDEQFF. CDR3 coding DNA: TGTGCCAGCAGCGCGTCCGGCGGGGGGGCCTCGGATGAGCAGTTCTTC.

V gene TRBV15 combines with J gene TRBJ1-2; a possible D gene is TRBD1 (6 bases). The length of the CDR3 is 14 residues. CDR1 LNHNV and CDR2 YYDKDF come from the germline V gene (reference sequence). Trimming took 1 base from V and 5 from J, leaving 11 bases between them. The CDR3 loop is CATSRAGVGYGYTF. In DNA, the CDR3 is TGTGCCACCAGCAGAGCAGGGGTAGGATATGGCTACACCTTC.

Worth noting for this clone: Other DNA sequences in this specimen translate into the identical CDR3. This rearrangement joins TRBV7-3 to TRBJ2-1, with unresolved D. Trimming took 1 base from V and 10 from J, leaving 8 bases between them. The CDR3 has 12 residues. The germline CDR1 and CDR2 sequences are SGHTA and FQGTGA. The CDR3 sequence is CASSLSLGEQFF. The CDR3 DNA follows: TGTGCCAGCAGCTTAAGTCTGGGCGAGCAGTTCTTC.

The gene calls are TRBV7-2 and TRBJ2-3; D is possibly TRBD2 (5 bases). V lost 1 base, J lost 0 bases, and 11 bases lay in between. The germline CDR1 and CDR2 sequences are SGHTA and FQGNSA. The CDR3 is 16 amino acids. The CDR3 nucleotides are TGTGCCAGCAGCTTAGGGGCGCGAGGGAGCACAGATACGCAGTATTTT. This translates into CASSLGARGSTDTQYF.

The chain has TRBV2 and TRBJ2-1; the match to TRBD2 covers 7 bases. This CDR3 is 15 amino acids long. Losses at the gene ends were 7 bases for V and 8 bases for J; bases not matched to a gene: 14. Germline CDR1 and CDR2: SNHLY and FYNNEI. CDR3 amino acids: CASIRTSRPLYEQFF. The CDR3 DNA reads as TGTGCCAGCATAAGGACTAGTAGGCCCCTTTATGAGCAGTTCTTC.

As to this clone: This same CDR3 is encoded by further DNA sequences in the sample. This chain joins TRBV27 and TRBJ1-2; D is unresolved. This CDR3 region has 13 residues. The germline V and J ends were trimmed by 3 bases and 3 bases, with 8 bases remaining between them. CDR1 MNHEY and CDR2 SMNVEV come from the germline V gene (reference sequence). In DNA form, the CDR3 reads TGTGCCAGCAGTTTGAGGGTAGACTATGGCTACACCTTC. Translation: CASSLRVDYGYTF.

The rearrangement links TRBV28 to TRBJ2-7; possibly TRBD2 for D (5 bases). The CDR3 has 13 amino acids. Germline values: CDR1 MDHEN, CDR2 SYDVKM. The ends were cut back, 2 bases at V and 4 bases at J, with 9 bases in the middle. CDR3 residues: CASSLLARYEQYF. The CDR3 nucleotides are TGTGCCAGCAGTTTACTAGCAAGGTACGAGCAGTACTTC.

CDR3 DNA sequence: TGTGCCAGCAGTCCCCGGACTAGCGGGGTCTTGTACACCGGGGAGCTGTTTTTT. It encodes CASSPRTSGVLYTGELFF. The J gene is TRBJ2-2, the V gene TRBV6-2 or TRBV6-3; 12 bases agree with TRBD2. In germline, CDR1 is MNHEY, CDR2 SVGEGT. The trim removed 5 bases at V and 3 bases at J, leaving 10 bases unmatched. The CDR3 has 18 amino acids.